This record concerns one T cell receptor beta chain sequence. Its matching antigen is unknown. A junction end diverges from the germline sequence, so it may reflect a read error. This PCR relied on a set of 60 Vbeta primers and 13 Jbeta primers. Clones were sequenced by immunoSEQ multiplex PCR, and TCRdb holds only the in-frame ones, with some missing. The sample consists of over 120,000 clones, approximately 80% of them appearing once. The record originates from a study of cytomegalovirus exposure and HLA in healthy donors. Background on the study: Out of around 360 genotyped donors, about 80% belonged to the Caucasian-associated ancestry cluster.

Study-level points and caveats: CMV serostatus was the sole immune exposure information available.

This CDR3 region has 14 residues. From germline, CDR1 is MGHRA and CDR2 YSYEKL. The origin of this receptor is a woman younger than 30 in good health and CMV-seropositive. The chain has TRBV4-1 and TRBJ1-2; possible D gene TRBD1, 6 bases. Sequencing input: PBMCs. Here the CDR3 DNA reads TGCGCCAGCAGCCAAGGGGACATCCGATATGTCTACACCTTC. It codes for CASSQGDIRYVYTF.